There are a few counts of the clone carrying this T cell receptor beta chain. Its matching antigen is unknown. The TCR beta profiling, which covered VDJ combination and CDR3 sequence, was carried out using genomic DNA as the template. TCRdb re-derived calls from the reads in MiXCR, one entry per CDR3 protein. The table records roughly 170,000 distinct CDR3 sequences, almost 50% of them present only once. J lost 5 bases, V lost 2 bases, and 1 base had no gene match. The CDR3 has 13 amino acids. CDR1 and CDR2 (germline): MNHEY, SVGAGI. An expansion of CD8+CD57+ cells by flow cytometry had been shown in patients chosen for sequencing. Severe acquired aplastic anemia was present in every patient. Blood sampling was performed on the patients, and none of them had received therapy by then. The sample belongs to a study of CD8+CD57+ T cells in acquired aplastic anemia. On the study more broadly: Recorded DNA amounts for sorted CD4+ and CD8+ cells had an average of about 3.5 ug.

Study-level results: Researchers reported that CD8+ Simpson's diversity was not significantly different in patients versus controls.

This clonotype was sampled from a human donor with aplastic anemia. Sequencing was performed on sorted CD4+, CD8+, or CD8+CD57+ T cells (not recorded which) from PBMCs. The V call is TRBV6-5, the J call TRBJ2-7; 9 bases fit TRBD1. The CDR3: CASSYRDRDEQYF. Written as DNA, the CDR3 is TGTGCCAGCAGTTACCGGGACAGGGACGAGCAGTACTTC.